One and the same sample provided the 15 T cell receptor beta chains below, sequenced in a study of OX40 agonist ivuxolimab in advanced cancers. TCRdb keeps only in-frame clones here, not all; method: immunoSEQ multiplex PCR. The repertoire holds roughly 38,000 clones, with about 82% as singletons. The input for sequencing was CD4+ or CD8+ T cells sorted from blood, taken in a trial of the OX40 agonist ivuxolimab. Source of these receptors: an adult with an advanced solid tumor such as melanoma, head and neck, liver or kidney cancer.

A note on this clone: One end of the junction fails to match germline, which may point to a read error. The V gene is TRBV7-7, the J gene TRBJ2-5, with 9 bases aligning to TRBD1. The CDR3 sequence is 16 residues long. The germline V gene has CDR1 SSHAT and CDR2 FNYEAQ (reference sequence). This CDR3 is CASSFGTGPGEETQYF. In DNA form, the CDR3 reads TGTGCTAGCAGCTTTGGGACAGGGCCGGGGGAAGAGACCCAGTACTTC.

CDR3 nucleotide sequence: TGTGCCACCAGCAGAGTACTAGCGGGAGGGTTTGAGCAGTTCTTC. This gives the protein CATSRVLAGGFEQFF. The rearrangement uses TRBV15 and TRBJ2-1, with 13 positions matching TRBD2. The CDR3 is 15 amino acids. J gave up 9 bases and V 1 base, and 3 bases lay outside the gene matches. Germline V gene data show CDR1 as LNHNV and CDR2 as YYDKDF (reference sequence).

The V and J genes are TRBV10-3 and TRBJ1-5; 7 bases fit TRBD1. This CDR3 comprises 15 residues. The V and J ends lost 4 bases and 5 bases, in that order; junction bases with no gene match: 8. CDR1 and CDR2 from the germline V gene are ENHRY and SYGVKD. The DNA of the CDR3 is TGTGCCATCAGTGGGAGACAGGGCTACGATCAGCCCCAGCATTTT. This translates into CAISGRQGYDQPQHF.

This chain links TRBV7-2 with TRBJ2-1; D possibly corresponds to TRBD2 (7 bases). The ends were cut back, 5 bases at V and 15 bases at J, with 17 bases in the middle. CDR1 and CDR2 (germline): SGHTA, FQGNSA. This CDR3 is built from 12 residues. CDR3 nucleotide sequence: TGTGCCAGCAGCCAATGGGGGGCTAGCGGGTTCTTC. Protein sequence: CASSQWGASGFF.

The gene calls are TRBV11-2 and TRBJ2-7; no clear D gene. The CDR3 covers 13 residues. Germline V gene sequence: CDR1 SGHAT, CDR2 FQNNGV. Trimming removed 8 bases from V and 0 bases from J, with 11 bases in between. Here the CDR3 DNA reads TGTGCCAGCGTTAGGTCCTACTCCTACGAGCAGTACTTC. This translates into CASVRSYSYEQYF.

V gene TRBV5-8 combines with J gene TRBJ2-3; D unclear. Trimming removed 3 bases at V and 2 bases at J, with 13 bases between. The CDR3 extends over 15 amino acids. Germline values: CDR1 SGHTS, CDR2 YDEGEE. The CDR3: CASSSGLRLTDTQYF. The DNA of the CDR3 is TGTGCCAGCAGCTCCGGGCTCCGACTCACAGATACGCAGTATTTT. Full variable domain (outside the CDR3, taken from reference TRBV5-8 and TRBJ2-3): EAGVTQSPTHLIKTRGQQATLRCSPISGHTSVYWYQQALGLGLQFLLWYDEGEERNRGNFPPRFSGRQFPNYSSELNVNALELEDSALYLCASSSGLRLTDTQYFGPGTRLTVL.

V and J are TRBV18 and TRBJ2-1, with 11 bases aligning to TRBD2. Germline lookup yields CDR1 KGHSH and CDR2 LQKENI. Trimming cost V 1 base and J 9 bases; bases outside gene matches: 5. CDR3 length: 15 residues. In DNA, the CDR3 is TGTGCCAGCTCACCACTAGCGGGAGGGCATGCTGAGCAGTTCTTC. This translates into CASSPLAGGHAEQFF. Based on the CDR3 plus reference TRBV18 and TRBJ2-1, the full variable domain is NAGVMQNPRHLVRRRGQEARLRCSPMKGHSHVYWYRQLPEEGLKFMVYLQKENIIDESGMPKERFSAEFPKEGPSILRIQQVVRGDSAAYFCASSPLAGGHAEQFFGPGTRLTVL.

J is TRBJ2-7 and V is TRBV7-2, with D unresolved. Germline V gives CDR1 SGHTA, CDR2 FQGNSA. Trimming took off 1 base at V and 2 bases at J, with 18 bases between the two ends. The CDR3 is made up of 17 amino acids. The chain's CDR3 is CASSLDPSFVGPYEQYF. As DNA, the CDR3 is TGTGCCAGCAGCTTAGATCCCAGTTTTGTGGGTCCCTACGAGCAGTACTTC. Based on the CDR3 plus reference TRBV7-2 and TRBJ2-7, the full variable domain is GAGVSQSPSNKVTEKGKDVELRCDPISGHTALYWYRQSLGQGLEFLIYFQGNSAPDKSGLPSDRFSAERTGGSVSTLTIQRTQQEDSAVYLCASSLDPSFVGPYEQYFGPGTRLTVT.

In its sample, this clone ranks as large. The genes are TRBV27 and TRBJ2-1, with D maybe TRBD2 (5 bases). This CDR3 contains 15 residues. The germline gives CDR1 MNHEY, CDR2 SMNVEV (reference sequence). Trimming took off 6 bases at V and 0 bases at J, with 12 bases between the two ends. For the CDR3, the DNA is TGTGCCAGCAGGCCAACCCGGGACTCCTACAATGAGCAGTTCTTC. It encodes CASRPTRDSYNEQFF.

This clone showed up just once. The genes are TRBV30 and TRBJ1-6; a possible D gene is TRBD1 (5 bases). This CDR3 is built from 13 residues. Trimming took 3 bases from V and 7 from J, leaving 10 bases between them. The germline CDR1 and CDR2 sequences are GTSNPN and SVGIG (reference sequence). CDR3 nucleotide sequence: TGTGCCTGGAGCTCGACAGAGAATTCACCCCTCCACTTT. Translation gives CAWSSTENSPLHF.

The chain joins TRBV2 to TRBJ2-6; D may be TRBD1 (6 bases). This CDR3 comprises 17 residues. Germline assignment: CDR1 SNHLY and CDR2 FYNNEI. Trimming removed 1 base from V and 0 bases from J, with 10 bases in between. CDR3 region: CASSEGRGRSGANVLTF. CDR3 DNA: TGTGCCAGCAGTGAAGGCAGGGGCCGCTCTGGGGCCAACGTCCTGACTTTC. Filled out from reference TRBV2 and TRBJ2-6, the complete variable domain reads EPEVTQTPSHQVTQMGQEVILRCVPISNHLYFYWYRQILGQKVEFLVSFYNNEISEKSEIFDDQFSVERPDGSNFTLKIRSTKLEDSAMYFCASSEGRGRSGANVLTFGAGSRLTVL.

This chain connects TRBV7-9 to TRBJ1-1, with TRBD1 matching 8 bases. V shed 3 bases and J 3 bases; nucleotides not matched to a gene: 6. Germline lookup yields CDR1 SEHNR and CDR2 FQNEAQ (reference sequence). This CDR3 contains 15 residues. CDR3 in amino acids: CASSLFRGPDTEAFF. CDR3 in DNA: TGTGCCAGCAGCTTGTTCAGGGGGCCAGACACTGAAGCTTTCTTT.

This rearrangement joins TRBV28 to TRBJ1-5; D uncertain. CDR3 length: 15 residues. Germline V gene lookup returns CDR1 MDHEN and CDR2 SYDVKM. With 6 bases removed from V and 1 base from J, the gap between germline ends came to 13 bases. This chain's CDR3 is CASRSKLGSNQPQHF. The CDR3, as DNA: TGTGCCAGCAGATCTAAGCTAGGGAGCAATCAGCCCCAGCATTTT.

This clone is a singleton in its sample. The CDR3 nucleotides read TGTGCCAGCAGCGTCGGAGGGCCGGGCACCGGGGAGCTGTTTTTT. Translation gives CASSVGGPGTGELFF. The V gene is TRBV9, the J gene TRBJ2-2; possibly TRBD2 for D (6 bases). The CDR3 has 15 residues. The germline V and J ends were trimmed by 2 bases and 4 bases, with 12 bases remaining between them. CDR1 and CDR2 (germline): SGDLS, YYNGEE. The variable domain in full, completed from reference TRBV9 and TRBJ2-2, reads DSGVTQTPKHLITATGQRVTLRCSPRSGDLSVYWYQQSLDQGLQFLIQYYNGEERAKGNILERFSAQQFPDLHSELNLSSLELGDSALYFCASSVGGPGTGELFFGEGSRLTVL.

The rearrangement joins TRBV7-6 to TRBJ2-3; D is perhaps TRBD2 (6 bases). The CDR3 extends over 12 amino acids. Per germline, CDR1 SGHVS and CDR2 FNYEAQ. Trimming removed 3 bases from V and 5 bases from J, with 6 bases in between. CDR3 sequence (DNA): TGTGCCAGCAGCTTTAGCGGAGATACGCAGTATTTT. Translating it yields CASSFSGDTQYF.